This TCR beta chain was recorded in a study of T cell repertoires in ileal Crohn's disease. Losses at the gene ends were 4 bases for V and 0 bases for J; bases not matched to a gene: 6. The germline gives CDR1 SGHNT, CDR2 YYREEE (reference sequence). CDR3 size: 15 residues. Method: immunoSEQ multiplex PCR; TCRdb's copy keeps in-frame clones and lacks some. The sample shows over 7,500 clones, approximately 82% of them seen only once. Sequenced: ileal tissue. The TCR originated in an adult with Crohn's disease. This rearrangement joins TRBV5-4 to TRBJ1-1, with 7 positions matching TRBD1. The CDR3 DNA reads TGTGCCAGCAGCGGGGGACAGCTCTTGAACACTGAAGCTTTCTTT. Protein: CASSGGQLLNTEAFF. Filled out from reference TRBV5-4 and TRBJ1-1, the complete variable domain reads ETGVTQSPTHLIKTRGQQVTLRCSSQSGHNTVSWYQQALGQGPQFIFQYYREEENGRGNFPPRFSGLQFPNYSSELNVNALELDDSALYLCASSGGQLLNTEAFFGQGTRLTVV.